This T cell receptor (beta chain) originates from a study of T cells after yellow fever vaccination. Study-level results: Though it reached lower strength, the secondary response hit its peak faster, day 5 versus 15.

TCR cDNA, made by 5'RACE template switching, carried an added universal primer site and UMIs. TCRdb itself ran the 5' RACE reads through MiXCR, one entry per CDR3 protein. The table records 620,000 or so distinct CDR3 sequences, around 16% of them present only once. This clonotype came up a few times. As yet, its antigen is unknown. Per the germline V gene, CDR1 is MNHNS and CDR2 is SASEGT. There are 17 residues in the CDR3. Trimming at V came to 6 bases and at J to 5 bases, leaving 13 bases not matched to a gene. This chain joins TRBV6-1 and TRBJ2-7; 13 nucleotides match TRBD2. Material: PBMCs, obtained 4 to 5 days after the first yellow fever vaccination. The TCR sequence derives from a man between 18 and 29 years old who received the YFV17D yellow fever vaccine. The CDR3 is CASRPGLAGALPNEQYF. The CDR3 DNA reads as TGTGCCAGCAGACCAGGACTAGCGGGGGCTCTTCCTAACGAGCAGTACTTC.